This T cell receptor beta chain was obtained from a study of T cell clones after liver transplantation. Background on the study: TCRbeta sequencing after a pre-transplant mixed lymphocyte reaction identified graft-donor-reactive clones, later tracked in post-transplant blood. Standard immunosuppression, with no induction, continued until 12-24 months after transplant.

Sequencing used immunoSEQ multiplex PCR; TCRdb keeps in-frame clones, though not all of them. Here the sample spans 55,000 to 75,000 clones, roughly 70% being singletons. On this clone itself: What it recognizes is unknown.

The CDR3 totals 14 residues. V lost 5 bases and J 4 bases, leaving 13 bases between the germline ends. Germline CDR1 is MDHEN and CDR2 is SYDVKM. Notes on the study in general: The donor-reactive repertoire was only partly measurable in a couple of subjects, lacking donor cells. In 5 of 8 subjects, circulating graft-donor-reactive CD4 TCRbeta sequences fell significantly after transplant.

The chain is built from TRBV28 and TRBJ2-3; D is unclear. Source: CD4+ T cells from blood, taken at the approximately 16-month timepoint. The receptor comes from a human patient who received a liver transplant. Certain T cells may be donor cells from the graft. CDR3: CASSTSIAADTQYF. CDR3 sequence (DNA): TGTGCCAGCAGTACAAGCATCGCCGCAGATACGCAGTATTTT.